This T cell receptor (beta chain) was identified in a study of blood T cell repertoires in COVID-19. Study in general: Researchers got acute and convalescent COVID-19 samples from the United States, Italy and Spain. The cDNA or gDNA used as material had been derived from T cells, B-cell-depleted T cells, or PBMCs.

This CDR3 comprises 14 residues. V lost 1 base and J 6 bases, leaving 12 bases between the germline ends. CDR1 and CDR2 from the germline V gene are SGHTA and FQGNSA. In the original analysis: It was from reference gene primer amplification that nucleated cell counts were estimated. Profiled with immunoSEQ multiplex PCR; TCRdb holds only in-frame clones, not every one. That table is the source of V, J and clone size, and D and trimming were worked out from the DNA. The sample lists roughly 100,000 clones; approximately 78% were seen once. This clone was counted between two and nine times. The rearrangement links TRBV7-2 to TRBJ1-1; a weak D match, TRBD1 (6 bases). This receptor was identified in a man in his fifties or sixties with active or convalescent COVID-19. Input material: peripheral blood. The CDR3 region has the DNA TGTGCCAGCAGCTTAGGGGACATCGGCGCTGAAGCTTTCTTT. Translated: CASSLGDIGAEAFF.